This T cell receptor (beta chain) was sequenced during a study of T cells in Graves' hyperthyroidism and ophthalmopathy. Researchers amplified the TCR beta CDR3 regions from RNA transcripts. First-round RT-PCR with HTBI primers amplified the TCR CDR3 region. Using its own MiXCR run on the multiplex PCR reads, TCRdb lists one record per CDR3 protein. This sample yields around 600,000 distinct CDR3 sequences, of which 14% are seen a single time; approximately 12% belongs to the top ten. As regards this clonotype: Its antigen is currently unknown.

V lost 2 bases and J lost 5, with 13 bases in between. The CDR3 is 15 amino acids. Germline values: CDR1 SGHTA, CDR2 FQGNSA. Study observations and caveats: Most thyroid clonotypes that were expanded above 0.001 also turned up in blood. Ophthalmopathy, as predicted by the model, came a median 6.5 months after the prediction.

This receptor was obtained from a woman aged 45-60 years with Graves' ophthalmopathy. This chain joins TRBV7-2 and TRBJ2-1; D ambiguous. Input material: blood. The CDR3 region is CASSLWPNDNNEQFF. The CDR3 DNA reads TGTGCCAGCAGCTTATGGCCCAACGACAACAATGAGCAGTTCTTC.